A single sample gave rise to the 28 T cell receptor beta chains below, sequenced in a study of blood T cell repertoires in COVID-19. The method was immunoSEQ multiplex PCR; TCRdb's version includes in-frame clones alone and lacks a portion of them. Found here are about 300,000 clones, around 84% of them singletons; the top ten hold roughly 10%. Sequenced input: PBMCs or T cells enriched from blood (not recorded which). All receptors derive from a young woman who had recovered from COVID-19.

V and J are TRBV3-1 (or the pseudogene TRBV3-2) and TRBJ1-3; possible D gene TRBD1, 5 bases. Germline values: CDR1 LGHDT, CDR2 YNNKEL (reference sequence). The CDR3 extends over 16 amino acids. Trimming cost V 0 bases and J 0 bases, with 9 bases left between them. The CDR3, as DNA: TGTGCCAGCAGCCAAGATCAGGGAACCTCTGGAAACACCATATATTTT. It codes for CASSQDQGTSGNTIYF.

This chain uses TRBV2 with TRBJ2-3, with TRBD2 matching over 10 bases. Germline-derived CDR1 and CDR2 are SNHLY and FYNNEI. V was pared by 4 bases and J by 6 bases, with 13 bases of the junction left unmatched. This CDR3 contains 17 residues. CDR3 DNA: TGTGCCAGCAGTGCGACTCGGACTAGCGGTTCCCTCGATACGCAGTATTTT. Its protein is CASSATRTSGSLDTQYF.

The V and J genes are TRBV3-1 (or the pseudogene TRBV3-2) and TRBJ1-2; weak D call: TRBD1 (6 bases). This CDR3 is 12 amino acids long. Germline-derived CDR1 and CDR2 are LGHDT and YNNKEL (reference sequence). Trimming cost V 3 bases and J 7 bases, with 9 bases left between them. In nucleotides, the CDR3 is TGTGCCAGCAGCCACCGCAGGGGTGGCTACACCTTC. The encoded protein is CASSHRRGGYTF.

The chain combines TRBV27 with TRBJ2-7; tentatively, D is TRBD2 (6 bases). V was cut by 5 bases and J by 5 bases, with 19 bases left in between. CDR1 is MNHEY, CDR2 SMNVEV, per germline (reference sequence). The CDR3 is made up of 15 amino acids. The CDR3, as DNA: TGTGCCAGCAGTCTCACCTATGCGGGGCTTGACGAGCAGTACTTC. Amino acids: CASSLTYAGLDEQYF.

The chain carries TRBV4-1 and TRBJ1-2; D is perhaps TRBD1 (6 bases). The CDR3 runs to 14 residues. The germline V and J ends were trimmed by 1 base and 4 bases, with 10 bases remaining between them. Germline-derived CDR1 and CDR2 are MGHRA and YSYEKL. The CDR3 sequence is CASSQGGTTYGYTF. CDR3 bases: TGCGCCAGCAGCCAAGGGGGGACAACCTATGGCTACACCTTC.

The CDR3 spells CASSSSGTPVDEQFF. In DNA, the CDR3 is TGTGCCAGCAGTTCATCCGGGACTCCAGTGGATGAGCAGTTCTTC. The rearrangement uses TRBV28 and TRBJ2-1; D might be TRBD2 (6 bases). Trimming left V 4 bases short and J 8 bases short, with 18 bases between. This CDR3 has 15 amino acids. In germline, CDR1 is MDHEN, CDR2 SYDVKM.

The rearrangement joins TRBV18 to TRBJ2-7; the D gene is possibly TRBD2 (5 bases). This CDR3 has 16 amino acids. The ends were cut back, 3 bases at V and 0 bases at J, with 15 bases in the middle. Germline loops: CDR1 KGHSH, CDR2 LQKENI. The CDR3 bases are TGTGCCAGCTCACCGCTAGCTTTGGTAGACTCCTACGAGCAGTACTTC. Translated, it gives CASSPLALVDSYEQYF.

The gene calls are TRBV9 and TRBJ1-6; 8 bases match TRBD1. V was clipped by 3 bases and J by 7 bases; unmatched bases: 9. The germline gives CDR1 SGDLS, CDR2 YYNGEE. This CDR3 spans 16 amino acids. The CDR3 sequence is CASSDRTGGDNSPLHF. DNA for the CDR3: TGTGCCAGCAGCGACCGAACAGGGGGTGACAATTCACCCCTCCACTTT.

The gene calls are TRBV10-1 and TRBJ1-1, with TRBD1 matching 8 bases. J lost 3 bases, V lost 6 bases, and 6 bases had no gene match. CDR3 size: 14 residues. In germline, CDR1 is WNHNN, CDR2 SYGVQD (reference sequence). CDR3 residues: CASRRTGLDTEAFF. Here the CDR3 DNA reads TGCGCCAGCAGACGGACAGGGCTGGACACTGAAGCTTTCTTT.

The rearrangement links TRBV10-3 to TRBJ2-7, with D unclear. CDR1 is ENHRY, CDR2 SYGVKD, per germline. The CDR3 consists of 14 residues. The V end was cut by 0 bases, the J end by 5 bases, with 11 bases between. CDR3 bases: TGTGCCATCAGTGAGTCGCAGTATACCAACGAGCAGTACTTC. Amino acids: CAISESQYTNEQYF.

CDR3 sequence: CASSLDRIDYEQYF. CDR3 sequence (DNA): TGTGCCAGCAGCTTGGACAGAATCGACTACGAGCAGTACTTC. The chain employs TRBV5-8 and TRBJ2-7; the D is unclear. CDR1 and CDR2 (germline): SGHTS, YDEGEE. V was pared by 0 bases and J by 3 bases, with 10 bases between. The CDR3 has 14 amino acids.

This chain links TRBV19 with TRBJ2-6; TRBD1 matches 10 bases. Germline CDR1 reads LNHDA; CDR2 reads SQIVND (reference sequence). There are 17 residues in the CDR3. With V trimmed by 6 bases and J by 1 base, 6 bases remained unmatched. The CDR3 sequence is CASRQDRGGSGANVLTF. The CDR3 DNA sequence: TGTGCCAGTAGACAGGACAGGGGGGGATCTGGGGCCAACGTCCTGACTTTC.

The chain couples TRBV18 to TRBJ1-4, with TRBD1 matching over 10 bases. CDR3 length: 15 amino acids. V gave up 6 bases and J gave up 6 bases; unmatched junction bases: 7. Germline CDR1 and CDR2: KGHSH and LQKENI. CDR3 nucleotides: TGTGCCAGCTCGCCTAGACAGGGGGCCGATGAAAAACTGTTTTTT. It is translated as CASSPRQGADEKLFF.

The V gene is TRBV2, the J gene TRBJ2-2, with 10 bases that match TRBD1. The CDR3 sequence is 15 residues long. Germline assignment: CDR1 SNHLY and CDR2 FYNNEI. V trimming: 8 bases; J trimming: 4 bases; junction bases outside the gene matches: 7. The CDR3 sequence is CASSSTGGPTGELFF. The CDR3 DNA reads as TGTGCCAGCTCCTCGACAGGGGGCCCCACCGGGGAGCTGTTTTTT.

The J gene is TRBJ2-7, the V gene TRBV4-1, with D possibly being TRBD2 (5 bases). The germline gives CDR1 MGHRA, CDR2 YSYEKL. This CDR3 has 15 residues. V gave up 1 base and J gave up 2 bases, with 12 bases separating them. The DNA for the CDR3 is TGCGCCAGCAGCCAAGTTTCGGGAAGCGCCTACGAGCAGTACTTC. As protein: CASSQVSGSAYEQYF.

The chain recombines TRBV27 with TRBJ2-3; D is perhaps TRBD2 (5 bases). CDR3 length: 14 residues. Between the trimmed V and J ends, which lost 6 bases and 4 bases, there was a span of 14 bases. Germline lookup yields CDR1 MNHEY and CDR2 SMNVEV (reference sequence). The CDR3 region has the DNA TGTGCCAGCAGGTATTCGGGGTATCCAGATACGCAGTATTTT. Encoded protein: CASRYSGYPDTQYF.

This chain connects TRBV29-1 to TRBJ2-3; 9 bases are shared with TRBD2. In germline, CDR1 is SQVTM, CDR2 ANQGSEA. J gave up 2 bases and V 6 bases, and 3 bases lay outside the gene matches. CDR3 length: 13 residues. The DNA of the CDR3 is TGCAGCGTCGAGCGGGGGGCCACAGATACGCAGTATTTT. Its protein is CSVERGATDTQYF.

The J gene is TRBJ1-2, the V gene TRBV19, with 8 bases identical to TRBD1. J was trimmed by 5 bases and V by 6 bases; bases with no gene match: 5. The CDR3 covers 13 residues. CDR1 and CDR2 from the germline V gene are LNHDA and SQIVND (reference sequence). The DNA of the CDR3 is TGTGCCAGTAGCCAGACAGGGGCGTATGGCTACACCTTC. Amino acids: CASSQTGAYGYTF.

This clone was detected ten times or more. The chain recombines TRBV2 with TRBJ2-2; 7 nucleotides align to TRBD2. From germline, CDR1 is SNHLY and CDR2 FYNNEI. The CDR3 consists of 15 residues. Trimming at V came to 6 bases and at J to 6 bases, leaving 10 bases not matched to a gene. CDR3 protein: CASRRKAGLAGELFF. The DNA for the CDR3 is TGTGCCAGCAGAAGGAAAGCGGGGTTAGCCGGGGAGCTGTTTTTT.

This chain joins TRBV5-4 and TRBJ1-2; no clear D. Germline V gene sequence: CDR1 SGHNT, CDR2 YYREEE (reference sequence). V was pared by 0 bases and J by 2 bases, with 11 bases between. This CDR3 contains 15 residues. DNA of the CDR3: TGTGCCAGCAGCTTGGCCGTCGGCAGGAACTATGGCTACACCTTC. This encodes CASSLAVGRNYGYTF.

The V call is TRBV2, the J call TRBJ1-5, with TRBD1 matching 8 bases. Germline V gene data show CDR1 as SNHLY and CDR2 as FYNNEI. The CDR3 covers 16 residues. V was pared by 7 bases and J by 6 bases, with 14 bases of the junction left unmatched. The CDR3 nucleotides read TGTGCCAGCAAACCCGGACAGGGAGGGCTCAGTCAGCCCCAGCATTTT. Protein sequence: CASKPGQGGLSQPQHF.

The J gene is TRBJ1-1, the V gene TRBV19; a possible D gene is TRBD1 (5 bases). Per germline, CDR1 LNHDA and CDR2 SQIVND (reference sequence). The CDR3 totals 15 residues. Trimming shortened V by 4 bases and J by 10 bases, and 22 bases separated the two germline ends. This CDR3 reads CASSTSLQNPGGAFF. The CDR3 DNA sequence: TGTGCCAGTAGTACGTCCTTACAGAACCCCGGGGGAGCTTTCTTT.

This clone was counted once. The V and J genes are TRBV5-8 and TRBJ2-7; 8 bases agree with TRBD1. The CDR3 totals 13 residues. Trimming took 3 bases from V and 3 from J; bases not matched to a gene: 2. CDR1 is SGHTS, CDR2 YDEGEE, per germline. The CDR3 protein is CASSSDRGYEQYF. The CDR3, as DNA: TGTGCCAGCAGCTCAGACAGGGGCTACGAGCAGTACTTC.

The genes are TRBV28 and TRBJ1-1; TRBD1 is a possible D gene (6 bases). Germline CDR1 reads MDHEN; CDR2 reads SYDVKM. Trimming shortened V by 1 base and J by 8 bases, and 11 bases separated the two germline ends. This CDR3 has 13 residues. For the CDR3, the DNA is TGTGCCAGCAGTTTATCCGGGACACCCGAAGCTTTCTTT. Its protein product is CASSLSGTPEAFF. Supplemented by reference TRBV28 and TRBJ1-1, the full variable domain reads DVKVTQSSRYLVKRTGEKVFLECVQDMDHENMFWYRQDPGLGLRLIYFSYDVKMKEKGDIPEGYSVSREKKERFSLILESASTNQTSMYLCASSLSGTPEAFFGQGTRLTVV.

The gene calls are TRBV28 and TRBJ1-2, with D uncertain. The CDR3 consists of 15 residues. CDR1 and CDR2 (germline): MDHEN, SYDVKM. The V and J ends lost 3 bases and 0 bases respectively, with 11 bases between them. The CDR3 region is CASSLAGGTNYGYTF. The CDR3 bases are TGTGCCAGCAGTTTGGCGGGCGGAACTAACTATGGCTACACCTTC.

Here the CDR3 reads CASSWWQFSGNTIYF. The DNA of the CDR3 is TGTGCCAGCAGCTGGTGGCAGTTCTCTGGAAACACCATATATTTT. V usage is TRBV7-9 and J usage is TRBJ1-3; D is uncertain. The CDR3 extends over 15 amino acids. Germline V gene data show CDR1 as SEHNR and CDR2 as FQNEAQ (reference sequence). V shed 4 bases and J shed 0 bases, with 10 bases lying between them.

This chain uses TRBV6-5 with TRBJ2-7; D is perhaps TRBD1 (6 bases). Per the germline V gene, CDR1 is MNHEY and CDR2 is SVGAGI. This CDR3 contains 13 residues. Trimming pared 4 bases from V and 7 bases from J, leaving 14 bases between. CDR3 amino acids: CASSSNIDREQYF. CDR3 nucleotides: TGTGCCAGCAGTTCCAACATCGACAGGGAGCAGTACTTC.

The chain uses TRBV5-6 and TRBJ2-5; 7 nucleotides match TRBD2. The CDR3 spans 18 residues. The ends lost 0 bases at V and 2 bases at J; junction bases unmatched: 13. CDR1 and CDR2 from the germline V gene are SGHDT and YYEEEE. CDR3 DNA: TGTGCCAGCAGCTTGGTATATGATCTAGCGGAGCTACAAGAGACCCAGTACTTC. Its protein is CASSLVYDLAELQETQYF.